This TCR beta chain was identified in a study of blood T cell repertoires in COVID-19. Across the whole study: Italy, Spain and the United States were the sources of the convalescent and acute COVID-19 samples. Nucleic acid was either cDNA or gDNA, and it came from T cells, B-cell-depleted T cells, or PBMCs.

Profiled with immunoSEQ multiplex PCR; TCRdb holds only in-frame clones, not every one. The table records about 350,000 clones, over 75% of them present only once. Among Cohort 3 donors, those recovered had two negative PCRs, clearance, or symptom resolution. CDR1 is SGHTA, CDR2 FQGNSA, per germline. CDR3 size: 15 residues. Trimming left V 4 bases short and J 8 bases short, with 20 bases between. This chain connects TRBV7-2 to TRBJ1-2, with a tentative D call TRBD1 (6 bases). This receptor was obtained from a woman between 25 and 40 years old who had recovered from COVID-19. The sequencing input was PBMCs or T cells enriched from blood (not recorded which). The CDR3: CASSSPDRGVRGYTF. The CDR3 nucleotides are TGTGCCAGCAGCTCCCCGGACAGAGGAGTGAGAGGCTACACCTTC.